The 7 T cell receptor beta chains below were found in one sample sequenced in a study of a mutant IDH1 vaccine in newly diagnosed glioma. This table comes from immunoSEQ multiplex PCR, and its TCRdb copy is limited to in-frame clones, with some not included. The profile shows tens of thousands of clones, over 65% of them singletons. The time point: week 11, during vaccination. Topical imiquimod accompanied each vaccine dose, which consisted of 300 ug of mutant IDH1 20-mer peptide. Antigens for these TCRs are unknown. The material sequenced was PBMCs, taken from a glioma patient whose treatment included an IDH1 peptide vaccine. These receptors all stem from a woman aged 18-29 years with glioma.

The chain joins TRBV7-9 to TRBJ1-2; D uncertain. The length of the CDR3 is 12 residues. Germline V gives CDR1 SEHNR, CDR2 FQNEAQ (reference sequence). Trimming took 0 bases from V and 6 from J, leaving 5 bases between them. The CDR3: CASSLAQDGYTF. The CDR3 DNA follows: TGTGCCAGCAGCTTAGCCCAGGATGGCTACACCTTC.

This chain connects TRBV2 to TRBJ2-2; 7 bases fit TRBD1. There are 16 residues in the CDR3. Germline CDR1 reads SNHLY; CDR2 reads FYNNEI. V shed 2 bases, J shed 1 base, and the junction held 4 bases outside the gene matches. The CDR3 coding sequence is TGTGCCAGCAGTGAAATGGCAGGGGGGAACACCGGGGAGCTGTTTTTT. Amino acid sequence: CASSEMAGGNTGELFF.

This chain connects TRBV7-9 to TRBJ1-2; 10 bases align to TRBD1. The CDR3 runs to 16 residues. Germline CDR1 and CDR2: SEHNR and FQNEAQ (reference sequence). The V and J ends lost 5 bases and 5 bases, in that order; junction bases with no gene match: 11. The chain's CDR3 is CASSPSPGQGLYGYTF. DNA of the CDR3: TGTGCCAGCAGCCCCAGTCCGGGACAGGGGTTATATGGCTACACCTTC. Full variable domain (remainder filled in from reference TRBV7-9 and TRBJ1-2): DTGVSQNPRHKITKRGQNVTFRCDPISEHNRLYWYRQTLGQGPEFLTYFQNEAQLEKSRLLSDRFSAERPKGSFSTLEIQRTEQGDSAMYLCASSPSPGQGLYGYTFGSGTRLTVV.

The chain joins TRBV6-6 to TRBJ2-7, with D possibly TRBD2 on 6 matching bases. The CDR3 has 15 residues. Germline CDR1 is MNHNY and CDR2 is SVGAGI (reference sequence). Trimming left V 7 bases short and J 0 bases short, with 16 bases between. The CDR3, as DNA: TGTGCCAGCACGCGTGGAGGGAGAGGCTCCTACGAGCAGTACTTC. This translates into CASTRGGRGSYEQYF.

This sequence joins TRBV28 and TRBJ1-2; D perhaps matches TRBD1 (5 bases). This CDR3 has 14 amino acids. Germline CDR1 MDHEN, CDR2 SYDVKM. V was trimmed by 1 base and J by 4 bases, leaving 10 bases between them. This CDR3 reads CASSLSGPSYGYTF. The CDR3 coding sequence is TGTGCCAGCAGTTTATCGGGACCCTCCTATGGCTACACCTTC.

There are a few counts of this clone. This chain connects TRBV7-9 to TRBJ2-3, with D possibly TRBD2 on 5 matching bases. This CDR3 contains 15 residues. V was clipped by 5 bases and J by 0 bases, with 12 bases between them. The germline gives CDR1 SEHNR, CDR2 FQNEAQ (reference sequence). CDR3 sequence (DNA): TGTGCCAGCAGCGGAGATGGCGGGAGCACAGATACGCAGTATTTT. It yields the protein CASSGDGGSTDTQYF.

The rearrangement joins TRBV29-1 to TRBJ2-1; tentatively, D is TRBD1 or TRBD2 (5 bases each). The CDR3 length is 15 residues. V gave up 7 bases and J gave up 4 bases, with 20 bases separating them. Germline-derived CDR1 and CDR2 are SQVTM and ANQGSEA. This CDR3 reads CSAVGRDPIYNEQFF. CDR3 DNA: TGCAGCGCTGTTGGACGGGACCCTATATACAATGAGCAGTTCTTC.